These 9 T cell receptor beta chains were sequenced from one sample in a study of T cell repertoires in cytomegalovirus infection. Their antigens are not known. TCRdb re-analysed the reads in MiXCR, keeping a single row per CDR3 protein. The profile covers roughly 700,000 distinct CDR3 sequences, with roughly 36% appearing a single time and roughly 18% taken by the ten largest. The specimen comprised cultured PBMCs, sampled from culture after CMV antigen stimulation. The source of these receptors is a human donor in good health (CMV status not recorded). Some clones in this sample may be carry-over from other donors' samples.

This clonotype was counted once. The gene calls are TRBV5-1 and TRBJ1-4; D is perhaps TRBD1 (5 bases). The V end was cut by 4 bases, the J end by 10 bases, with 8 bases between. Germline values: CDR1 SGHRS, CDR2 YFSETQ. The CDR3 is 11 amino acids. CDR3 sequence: CASSGGGKLFF. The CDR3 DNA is TGCGCCAGCAGCGGGGGAGGAAAACTGTTTTTT.

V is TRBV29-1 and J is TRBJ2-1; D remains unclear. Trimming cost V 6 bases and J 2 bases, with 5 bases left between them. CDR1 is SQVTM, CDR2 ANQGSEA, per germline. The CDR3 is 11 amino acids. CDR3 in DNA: TGCAGCGTGACTCCCTACAATGAGCAGTTCTTC. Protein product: CSVTPYNEQFF.

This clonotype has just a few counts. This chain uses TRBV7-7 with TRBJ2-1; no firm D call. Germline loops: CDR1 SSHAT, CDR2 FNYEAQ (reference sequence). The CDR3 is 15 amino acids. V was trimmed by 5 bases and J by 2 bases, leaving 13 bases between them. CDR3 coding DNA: TGTGCCAGCAGCCCTAGACCGGCCCCCTACAATGAGCAGTTCTTC. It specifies CASSPRPAPYNEQFF.

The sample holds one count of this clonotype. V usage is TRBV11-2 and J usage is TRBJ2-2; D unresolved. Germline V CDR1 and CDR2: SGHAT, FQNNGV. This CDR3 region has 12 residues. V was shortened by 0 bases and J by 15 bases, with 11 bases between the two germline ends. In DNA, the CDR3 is TGTGCCAGCAGCTTAGATTGGGCCCGGGTGTTTTTT. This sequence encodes CASSLDWARVFF.

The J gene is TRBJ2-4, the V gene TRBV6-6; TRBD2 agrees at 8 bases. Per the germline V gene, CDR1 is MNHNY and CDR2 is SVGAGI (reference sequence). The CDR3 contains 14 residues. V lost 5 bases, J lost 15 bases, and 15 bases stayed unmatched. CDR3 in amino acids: CASSPGGGVPNGYF. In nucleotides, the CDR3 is TGTGCCAGCAGTCCGGGAGGGGGGGTCCCCAACGGGTACTTC.

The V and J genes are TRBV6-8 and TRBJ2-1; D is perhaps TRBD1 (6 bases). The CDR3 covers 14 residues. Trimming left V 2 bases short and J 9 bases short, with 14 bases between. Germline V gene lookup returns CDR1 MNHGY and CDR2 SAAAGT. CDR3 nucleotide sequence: TGTGCCAGCAGTTACGGTAGGGGGTCCGGTGAGCAGTTCTTC. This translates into CASSYGRGSGEQFF.

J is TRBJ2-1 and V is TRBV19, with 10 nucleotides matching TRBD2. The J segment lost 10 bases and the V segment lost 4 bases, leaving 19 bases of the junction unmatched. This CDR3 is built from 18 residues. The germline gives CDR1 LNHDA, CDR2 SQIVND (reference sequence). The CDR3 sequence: CASSRPHLGAGGSLEQFF. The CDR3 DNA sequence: TGTGCCAGTAGTAGACCCCACCTCGGAGCGGGGGGGTCATTGGAGCAGTTCTTC.

CDR3 loop: CASSYRGWTDTQYF. The CDR3 nucleotides read TGTGCCAGCAGTTACAGGGGTTGGACAGATACGCAGTATTTT. V gene TRBV28 combines with J gene TRBJ2-3; 7 bases line up with TRBD1. The V segment lost 4 bases and the J segment 3 bases; nucleotides outside the gene matches: 4. The germline V gene encodes CDR1 MDHEN and CDR2 SYDVKM. The CDR3 covers 14 residues.

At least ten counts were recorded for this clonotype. In nucleotides, the CDR3 is TGTGCCAGCAGCCCAACTAGCGGGGGTCAGTTCTTC. It encodes CASSPTSGGQFF. V is TRBV7-2 and J is TRBJ2-1, with 11 positions matching TRBD2. The CDR3 extends over 12 amino acids. Trimming took 5 bases from V and 13 from J; bases not matched to a gene: 4. Germline-derived CDR1 and CDR2 are SGHTA and FQGNSA.